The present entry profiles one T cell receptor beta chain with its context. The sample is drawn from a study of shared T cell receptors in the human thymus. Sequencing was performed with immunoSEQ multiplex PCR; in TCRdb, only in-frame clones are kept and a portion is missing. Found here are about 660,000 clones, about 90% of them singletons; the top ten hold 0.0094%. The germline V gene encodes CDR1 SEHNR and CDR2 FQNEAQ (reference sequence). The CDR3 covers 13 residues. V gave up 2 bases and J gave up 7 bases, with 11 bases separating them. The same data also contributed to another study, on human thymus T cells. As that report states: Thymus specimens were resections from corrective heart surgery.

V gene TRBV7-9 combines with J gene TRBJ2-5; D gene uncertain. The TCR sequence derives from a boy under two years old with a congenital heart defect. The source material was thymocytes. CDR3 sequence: CASSLSLTGTQYF. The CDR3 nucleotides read TGTGCCAGCAGCTTATCTCTCACGGGGACCCAGTACTTC.